Listed here are 5 T cell receptor beta chains from one sample, sequenced in a study of T cells in Graves' hyperthyroidism and ophthalmopathy. It was RNA transcripts that yielded the amplified TCR beta CDR3 regions. During a first-round RT-PCR of the TCR CDR3, the HTBI primer set was used. TCRdb re-called the multiplex PCR reads with MiXCR, one entry per CDR3 protein. The sample consists of a few hundred thousand distinct CDR3 sequences, approximately 15% of them appearing once. Input material: blood. These receptors were collected from a young woman with Graves' hyperthyroidism.

This sequence joins TRBV13 and TRBJ2-1; 11 nucleotides line up with TRBD1. Germline CDR1 reads PRHDT; CDR2 reads FYEKMQ (reference sequence). The CDR3 contains 15 residues. V gave up 3 bases and J gave up 7 bases; unmatched junction bases: 5. The CDR3 nucleotides are TGTGCCAGCAGCTTTCCGGGACAGGGGGTGAATGAGCAGTTCTTC. Amino acid sequence: CASSFPGQGVNEQFF.

This clonotype was seen more than once but under ten times. The chain recombines TRBV7-6 with TRBJ2-7, with 7 bases identical to TRBD2. Germline loops: CDR1 SGHVS, CDR2 FNYEAQ. The CDR3 runs 14 residues. With 5 bases clipped from V and 1 base from J, the junction kept 5 bases outside the gene matches. CDR3: CASSNLADSYEQYF. CDR3 DNA: TGTGCCAGCAGCAACCTAGCGGATTCCTACGAGCAGTACTTC.

This clonotype was recorded at least ten times. This sequence joins TRBV7-3 and TRBJ2-7; 7 bases line up with TRBD2. The trim removed 4 bases at V and 4 bases at J, leaving 10 bases unmatched. CDR3 length: 15 residues. Germline V gene sequence: CDR1 SGHTA, CDR2 FQGTGA. CDR3 sequence: CASSSSGGSLYEQYF. The CDR3 region has the DNA TGTGCCAGCAGCTCGAGCGGCGGGAGTTTATACGAGCAGTACTTC.

This clonotype was seen a handful of times. A read error may be the cause here, since a much bigger clone is one base away. The J gene is TRBJ2-5, the V gene TRBV12-3 or TRBV12-4; 15 bases line up with TRBD2. The CDR3 is 16 amino acids. Trimming at V came to 11 bases and at J to 5 bases, leaving 12 bases not matched to a gene. The CDR3 nucleotides read TGTGCCGGCACCGGACTAGCGGGAGGGCCTAAGGAGACCCAGTACTTC. Translating it yields CAGTGLAGGPKETQYF.

At least ten counts were recorded for this clonotype. V is TRBV5-1 and J is TRBJ1-2, with TRBD1 identical over 9 bases. Germline V gene data show CDR1 as SGHRS and CDR2 as YFSETQ. CDR3 size: 16 residues. V lost 4 bases to trimming and J lost 7 bases; unmatched junction nucleotides: 14. CDR3 bases: TGCGCCAGCAGCCTAACCTTCGCCGGGACAGGGACTGGCTACACCTTC. This codes for CASSLTFAGTGTGYTF.